This TCR beta chain stems from a study of blood T cell repertoires in COVID-19 (dated by TCRdb to about 2020). Turning to the overall study: Samples from collaborators originated in the United States, Italy and Spain and spanned both the acute and convalescent phases of COVID-19. The material from the prospective study consisted of cDNA or gDNA derived from T cells, B-cell-depleted T cells, or PBMCs. The dataset comprised deeply sampled blood TCRbeta repertoires from subjects exposed to, actively infected with, or recovered from COVID-19. The repertoires were released in a freely available public database intended as a resource for research on the immune response to SARS-CoV-2. Samples came from the ongoing ImmuneRACE study (first 160 participants) plus 1,254 subjects from 6 global collaborators. Sample metadata almost always included a de-identified subject ID, COVID-19 status, age in years and sex. Where available, HLA class I and class II types were taken from metadata supplied by the sample provider and were not determined by assay-based typing.

What the research found in general, with its limitations: Clinical and demographic metadata were provided uncurated, with the amount varying by source and participant.

This clone has just one count. Its target antigen remains unknown. No base quality information exists; no much larger clone differs at one position. V loses 1 base of germline sequence and J loses 1 base, and the interval between the two ends is 7 bases. The CDR3 spans 14 residues, from the cysteine through the phenylalanine. Left in the record is the CDR3 DNA by itself, 42 bases read in frame from the first base. Based on the germline V gene (reference sequence), the CDR1 and CDR2 sequences are LGHDT and YNNKEL. TCRbeta CDR3 regions were amplified from genomic DNA by means of the immunoSEQ Assay, a bias-controlled multiplex PCR. As for the original processing: The number of nucleated cells in each sample was estimated by amplification of reference gene primers within the assay. Sequence reads were collapsed and filtered to measure the absolute abundance of every unique TCRbeta CDR3 rearrangement. For each sample, productive Simpson clonality was calculated as the square root of Simpson's diversity index across productive rearrangements. The table comes from immuneACCESS by way of TCRdb, which keeps in-frame sequences with V and J called. Part of the clones is missing from these tables; in studies checked, under half for an unresolved V gene and the rest for unknown reasons. V and J calls and clone size follow that table, whereas D and trimming were derived from the DNA. The sample has 30,000 or so clones on record, 90% to 95% of them singletons. The top ten clonotypes cover roughly 5% of the sample.

The collaborating institutions used their own protocols to collect whole blood in K2EDTA tubes. For TCRbeta analysis, collaborators shipped samples in one of three forms: frozen whole blood, isolated PBMCs, or DNA extracted from either of those sample types. Source material: peripheral blood. The sequence joins TRBV3-1 (or the pseudogene TRBV3-2) to TRBJ1-1; the D segment could be TRBD1, given 5 matching bases. The source of this sequence is a human donor in a cohort sampled during active COVID-19. In nucleotide form, the sequence is TGTGCCAGCAGCCAAGGACAGCCGAACACTGAAGCTTTCTTT. Translation gives CASSQGQPNTEAFF.